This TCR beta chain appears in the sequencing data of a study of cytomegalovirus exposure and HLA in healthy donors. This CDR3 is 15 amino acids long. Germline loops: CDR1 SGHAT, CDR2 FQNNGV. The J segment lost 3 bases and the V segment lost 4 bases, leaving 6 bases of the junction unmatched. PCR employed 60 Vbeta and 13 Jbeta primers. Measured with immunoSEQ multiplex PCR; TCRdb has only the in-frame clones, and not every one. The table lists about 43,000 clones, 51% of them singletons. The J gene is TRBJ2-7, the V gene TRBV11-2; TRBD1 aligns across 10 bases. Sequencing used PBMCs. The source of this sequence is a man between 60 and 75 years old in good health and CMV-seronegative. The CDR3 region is CASSSETGGFYEQYF. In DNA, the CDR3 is TGTGCCAGCAGCTCCGAGACAGGGGGCTTCTACGAGCAGTACTTC.